This T cell receptor (beta chain) was recorded in a study of PD-1 blockade in classical Hodgkin lymphoma. Each of the patients experienced relapse following autologous stem cell transplantation, and their brentuximab vedotin exposure differed. The CDR3 is 15 amino acids. V lost 1 base and J 8 bases, leaving 15 bases between the germline ends. Germline loops: CDR1 LGHNA, CDR2 YSLEER. The repertoire was sequenced with immunoSEQ multiplex PCR; TCRdb's copy has only in-frame clones and lacks some. Seen here are 50,000 or so clones, over 60% observed once, and the top ten hold less than 15%. In this sample, this clone turned up a few times.

The chain employs TRBV4-3 and TRBJ2-4, with D unclear. This receptor was obtained from a human donor with classical Hodgkin lymphoma. The sample was peripheral blood mononuclear cells (PBMCs), taken before the second cycle of nivolumab. CDR3 nucleotide sequence: TGCGCCAGCAGCCAAGTTTTAACGGCTTGGGACATTCAGTACTTC. Its translation is CASSQVLTAWDIQYF.